The 17 T cell receptor beta chains below all came from one sample that was sequenced in a study of beta chain features in type 1 diabetes (dated by TCRdb to between 2018 and 2020). Summary of the overall study and its limitations: Type 1 diabetes patients showed a moderate but significant shortening of TCRB CDR3 length in all four CD4+ subsets.

Their antigen targets remain unknown. Library creation used the immunoSEQ multiplex PCR assay. The High Capacity cDNA Reverse Transcription Kit was used to reverse transcribe all of the isolated RNA, meaning that expressed TCRB transcripts were what got sequenced. Not all clones reach the TCRdb copy of this immuneACCESS table, which keeps in-frame sequences only. Checked studies attribute under half of the gap to unresolved V genes and leave the rest unexplained. The sample includes around 250,000 clones, with approximately 15% observed a single time. 0.015% to 0.02% of the sample is taken by the ten largest. Sequenced sample: naive CD4+ T cells from blood. This specimen's cell subset or site label, per the study, means: true naive CD4+ T cells. These receptors were taken from a man between 25 and 39 years old with type 1 diabetes.

The chain is built from TRBV10-2 and TRBJ2-3, with a weak D call TRBD2 (5 bases). Per germline, CDR1 WSHSY and CDR2 SAAADI. The CDR3 contains 15 residues. The ends were cut back, 4 bases at V and 0 bases at J, with 11 bases in the middle. For the CDR3, the DNA is TGCGCCAGCAGTGGATTAGCGTTTAGCACAGATACGCAGTATTTT. The encoded protein is CASSGLAFSTDTQYF.

This clone occurred a few times. The identical CDR3 is also encoded by other nucleotide sequences in the sample. The genes are TRBV30 and TRBJ1-6; TRBD1 is a possible D gene (6 bases). The V and J ends lost 4 bases and 8 bases respectively, with 12 bases between them. The CDR3 covers 13 residues. From germline, CDR1 is GTSNPN and CDR2 SVGIG (reference sequence). The DNA for the CDR3 is TGTGCCTGGACACAGGGCCTTGATTCACCCCTCCACTTT. Residues: CAWTQGLDSPLHF.

Only one count was recorded for this clone. This rearrangement joins TRBV7-9 to TRBJ2-3; 9 positions match TRBD2. The CDR3 runs to 13 residues. Germline trimming cut 2 bases from V and 11 bases from J; bases unmatched to any gene: 5. Germline CDR1 SEHNR, CDR2 FQNEAQ (reference sequence). The DNA of the CDR3 is TGTGCCAGCAGCTTATTAGCGGGAGCGGGGCAGTATTTT. Its protein is CASSLLAGAGQYF.

This clone was detected only a few times. V is TRBV2 and J is TRBJ1-6, with D hard to call. Trimming removed 4 bases at V and 7 bases at J, with 14 bases between. The CDR3 contains 15 residues. CDR1 is SNHLY, CDR2 FYNNEI, per germline. The CDR3 protein is CASSAQTRGNSPLHF. Written as DNA, the CDR3 is TGTGCCAGCAGTGCCCAGACCCGAGGGAATTCACCCCTCCACTTT.

The chain joins TRBV19 to TRBJ1-1; D might be TRBD1 (6 bases). CDR1 is LNHDA, CDR2 SQIVND, per germline (reference sequence). V gave up 7 bases and J gave up 3 bases, with 18 bases separating them. The CDR3 contains 15 residues. CDR3 in DNA: TGTGCCAGTACCCGAGGGGGGGGAATCGACACTGAAGCTTTCTTT. Its translation is CASTRGGGIDTEAFF.

This clone turned up a few times. This chain uses TRBV29-1 with TRBJ2-5; 12 positions agree with TRBD1. CDR3 length: 15 residues. Germline CDR1 SQVTM, CDR2 ANQGSEA. J gave up 5 bases and V 8 bases, and 12 bases lay outside the gene matches. The CDR3 protein is CSTSRRDRGRETQYF. CDR3 DNA: TGCAGCACCAGTAGAAGGGACAGGGGGCGGGAGACCCAGTACTTC.

The table lists this clone with a few counts. V usage is TRBV5-6 and J usage is TRBJ2-2; 9 positions match TRBD1. The V gene end was trimmed by 2 bases and the J gene end by 4 bases; junction bases not matched to a gene: 3. Germline lookup yields CDR1 SGHDT and CDR2 YYEEEE. The CDR3 contains 15 residues. DNA for the CDR3: TGTGCCAGCAGCTTAAGGGACAGGGTCACCGGGGAGCTGTTTTTT. This codes for CASSLRDRVTGELFF. Full variable domain (outside the CDR3, taken from reference TRBV5-6 and TRBJ2-2): DAGVTQSPTHLIKTRGQQVTLRCSPKSGHDTVSWYQQALGQGPQFIFQYYEEEERQRGNFPDRFSGHQFPNYSSELNVNALLLGDSALYLCASSLRDRVTGELFFGEGSRLTVL.

The chain uses TRBV14 and TRBJ2-1, with 8 bases lining up with TRBD2. Germline V lookup: CDR1 SGHDN, CDR2 FVKESK. The CDR3 runs 17 residues. V shed 0 bases and J 7 bases; nucleotides not matched to a gene: 11. The CDR3 region is CASSQERPGGPGNEQFF. CDR3 coding DNA: TGTGCCAGCAGCCAAGAGAGGCCGGGAGGGCCGGGGAATGAGCAGTTCTTC.

The sample holds a few counts of this clone. The V call is TRBV2, the J call TRBJ2-2; D is unclear. This CDR3 spans 16 amino acids. Germline-derived CDR1 and CDR2 are SNHLY and FYNNEI. V was pared by 7 bases and J by 0 bases, with 15 bases between. This CDR3 is CASTVRRGTNTGELFF. The CDR3 DNA reads as TGTGCCAGCACAGTCCGGAGAGGAACGAACACCGGGGAGCTGTTTTTT.

The chain combines TRBV10-3 with TRBJ2-5; TRBD1 matches 8 bases. This CDR3 comprises 14 residues. CDR1 is ENHRY and CDR2 is SYGVKD in the germline V gene. V shed 3 bases, J shed 2 bases, and the junction held 2 bases outside the gene matches. CDR3 sequence: CAISEQGGQETQYF. The CDR3 DNA follows: TGTGCCATCAGTGAACAGGGGGGACAAGAGACCCAGTACTTC.

This clone was picked up a small number of times. This chain links TRBV7-2 with TRBJ1-1; no clear D gene. CDR3 size: 15 residues. Per germline, CDR1 SGHTA and CDR2 FQGNSA. Between the trimmed V and J ends, which lost 1 base and 1 base, there was a span of 10 bases. The DNA for the CDR3 is TGTGCCAGCAGCTTAGGCGGCTTTGGGAACACTGAAGCTTTCTTT. Its protein is CASSLGGFGNTEAFF. Based on the CDR3 plus reference TRBV7-2 and TRBJ1-1, the full variable domain is GAGVSQSPSNKVTEKGKDVELRCDPISGHTALYWYRQSLGQGLEFLIYFQGNSAPDKSGLPSDRFSAERTGGSVSTLTIQRTQQEDSAVYLCASSLGGFGNTEAFFGQGTRLTVV.

This clone came up a few times. For the CDR3, the DNA is TGTGCCAGCAGCCCTGAACGGACAGGGACTAACTATGGCTACACCTTC. Residues: CASSPERTGTNYGYTF. The chain employs TRBV4-2 and TRBJ1-2; 8 bases line up with TRBD1. The CDR3 is made up of 16 amino acids. Per the germline V gene, CDR1 is LGHNA and CDR2 is YNFKEQ. With V trimmed by 4 bases and J by 0 bases, 7 bases remained unmatched.

This clone was detected only a few times. Here the CDR3 omits its conserved ending phenylalanine or tryptophan, so a read error is the likely source. The V gene is TRBV7-9, the J gene TRBJ1-2; the D is unclear. The CDR3 has 14 residues. Per the germline V gene, CDR1 is SEHNR and CDR2 is FQNEAQ (reference sequence). V was cut by 1 base and J by 0 bases, with 6 bases left in between. As DNA, the CDR3 is TGTGCCAGCAGCTTAGTTTCGGCTAACTATGGCTACACCCTC. The encoded protein is CASSLVSANYGYTL.

This clone has more than one count but fewer than ten. This chain uses TRBV2 with TRBJ2-5; 8 bases agree with TRBD2. After removal of 6 bases from V and 1 base from J, the junction contained 4 bases not matched to a gene. The CDR3 has 14 residues. Per germline, CDR1 SNHLY and CDR2 FYNNEI. The CDR3 bases are TGTGCCAGCAGCGGGGGGGCGATCCAAGAGACCCAGTACTTC. Translated: CASSGGAIQETQYF.

This chain connects TRBV30 to TRBJ2-3; D is perhaps TRBD2 (5 bases). The V gene lost 4 bases and the J gene lost 0 bases, with 8 bases spanning the gap. The CDR3 runs to 13 residues. Germline V gives CDR1 GTSNPN, CDR2 SVGIG (reference sequence). In nucleotides, the CDR3 is TGTGCCTGGAACGGGGTTAGCACAGATACGCAGTATTTT. Its translation is CAWNGVSTDTQYF.

There are a few counts of this clone. The chain is built from TRBV23-1 and TRBJ2-3; 7 nucleotides line up with TRBD1. TRBV23-1 is filed as an ORF, its function uncertain. This CDR3 has 17 residues. With V trimmed by 3 bases and J by 5 bases, 14 bases remained unmatched. The CDR3 region has the DNA TGCGCCAGCAGTCACCAAAGGCGACAGGGCCAAGGAGATACGCAGTATTTT. Its translation is CASSHQRRQGQGDTQYF.

This clone was seen a handful of times. The chain uses TRBV29-1 and TRBJ2-5, with D possibly matching TRBD2 (5 bases). Germline V CDR1 and CDR2: SQVTM, ANQGSEA. Between the trimmed V and J ends, which lost 0 bases and 4 bases, there was a span of 6 bases. The CDR3 spans 12 residues. As DNA, the CDR3 is TGCAGCGTTGAAGATCTAGCAGAGACCCAGTACTTC. Translation: CSVEDLAETQYF. The entire variable domain, with the rest obtained from reference TRBV29-1 and TRBJ2-5, is as follows: SAVISQKPSRDICQRGTSLTIQCQVDSQVTMMFWYRQQPGQSLTLIATANQGSEATYESGFVIDKFPISRPNLTFSTLTVSNMSPEDSSIYLCSVEDLAETQYFGPGTRLLVL.